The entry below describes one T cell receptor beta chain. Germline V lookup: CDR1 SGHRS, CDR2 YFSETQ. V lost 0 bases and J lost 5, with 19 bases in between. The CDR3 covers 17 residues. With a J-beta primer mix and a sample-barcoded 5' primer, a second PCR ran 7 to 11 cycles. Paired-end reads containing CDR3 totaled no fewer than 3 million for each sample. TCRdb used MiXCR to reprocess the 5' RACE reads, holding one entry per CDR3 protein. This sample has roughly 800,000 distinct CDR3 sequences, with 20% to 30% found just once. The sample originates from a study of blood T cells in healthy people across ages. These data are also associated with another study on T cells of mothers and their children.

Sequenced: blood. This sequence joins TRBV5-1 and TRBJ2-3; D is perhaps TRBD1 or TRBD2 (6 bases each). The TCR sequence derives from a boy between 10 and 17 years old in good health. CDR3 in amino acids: CASSLARSGAQGDTQYF. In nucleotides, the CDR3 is TGCGCCAGCAGCTTGGCCAGGTCGGGGGCGCAAGGAGATACGCAGTATTTT.